The T cell receptor (beta chain) under discussion was sequenced for a study of CD8 T cells in ankylosing spondylitis. Study conclusions and caveats: For ankylosing spondylitis blood, a TCR beta motif of under ten highly homologous variants appeared characteristic.

TCRdb re-derived calls from the 5' RACE reads in MiXCR, one entry per CDR3 protein. The table lists hundreds of thousands of distinct CDR3 sequences, 12% of them singletons. Details on this clonotype: Antigen: not known.

Specimen: blood, either unsorted or a sorted T cell fraction (not recorded which). The sequence derives from a male donor with ankylosing spondylitis.

CDR3 in DNA: TGCAGTGCTAGAGCCCCCGGGACAGGGGGCGAGACCCAGTACTTC. It specifies CSARAPGTGGETQYF. This rearrangement joins TRBV20-1 to TRBJ2-5; 12 bases fit TRBD1. Trimming took 1 base from V and 5 from J; bases not matched to a gene: 5. Germline V gene lookup returns CDR1 DFQATT and CDR2 SNEGSKA (reference sequence). The CDR3 runs 15 residues.